Presented here are 4 T cell receptor beta chains from one specimen sequenced in a study of cytotoxic CD8 clonotypes in ibrutinib-treated CLL. Repertoires were generated with immunoSEQ multiplex PCR, while TCRdb's copy carries only in-frame clones and drops some. In the table there are about 120,000 clones, about 53% of which are singletons. The input for sequencing was PBMCs, taken after 24 months of ibrutinib treatment. The source of these receptors is a human donor with chronic lymphocytic leukemia.

The chain carries TRBV19 and TRBJ1-5; D is undetermined. CDR3 length: 14 amino acids. With 0 bases removed from V and 7 bases from J, the gap between germline ends came to 10 bases. From germline, CDR1 is LNHDA and CDR2 SQIVND (reference sequence). Written as DNA, the CDR3 is TGTGCCAGTAGTATAGAGGGTCCGCGGCAGCCCCAGCATTTT. Translating it yields CASSIEGPRQPQHF.

V usage is TRBV6-4 and J usage is TRBJ2-3; 7 nucleotides agree with TRBD2. J was trimmed by 3 bases and V by 4 bases; bases with no gene match: 4. There are 14 residues in the CDR3. The germline V gene encodes CDR1 MRHNA and CDR2 SNTAGT. CDR3 nucleotides: TGTGCCAGCAGTGTTGGCGGGGGTACAGATACGCAGTATTTT. This translates into CASSVGGGTDTQYF.

The chain is built from TRBV9 and TRBJ2-6; D unresolved. CDR1 SGDLS and CDR2 YYNGEE come from the germline V gene. CDR3 size: 13 residues. Trimming removed 3 bases at V and 5 bases at J, with 6 bases between. The DNA for the CDR3 is TGTGCCAGCAGCGCCATCTGGGCCAACGTCCTGACTTTC. This encodes CASSAIWANVLTF.

The gene calls are TRBV5-1 and TRBJ1-5; 7 positions match TRBD1. The J segment lost 1 base and the V segment lost 3 bases, leaving 13 bases of the junction unmatched. The length of the CDR3 is 18 residues. Looked up from germline, CDR1 is SGHRS and CDR2 is YFSETQ. This chain's CDR3 is CASSSSQGKDISNQPQHF. In nucleotides, the CDR3 is TGCGCCAGCAGCTCCTCACAGGGGAAGGACATCAGCAATCAGCCCCAGCATTTT.